The clone carrying this T cell receptor (beta chain) was counted many times. Its antigen is as yet unknown. The data were obtained in a study of T cell repertoires in cytomegalovirus infection. As for the study in general: CMV infection together with matching HLA type was indicated by public TCR beta signatures. Study-wide points: Ex vivo responses were dominated by HLA-C-restricted CMV-specific TCR beta clonotypes.

The CDR3 is 14 residues long. The V end was cut by 8 bases, the J end by 6 bases, with 20 bases between. The germline V gene encodes CDR1 SGHTA and CDR2 FQGNSA. TCRdb analysed the reads with MiXCR anew, one entry per CDR3 protein. The table lists 110,000 to 150,000 distinct CDR3 sequences, under 8% of them singletons, with about a sixth in the top ten. The source of this sequence is a human donor in good health (CMV status not recorded). Some clones in this sample may be carry-over from other donors' samples. The genes are TRBV7-2 and TRBJ2-7; a possible D gene is TRBD1 (5 bases). Input material: PBMCs. The CDR3 loop reads CASSPAPGYGEQYF. The CDR3 region has the DNA TGTGCCAGCTCCCCGGCCCCAGGGTATGGCGAGCAGTACTTC.